This paragraph reports one TCR beta chain. The sample is drawn from a study of blood T cell repertoires in COVID-19. TCRdb's copy holds only in-frame clones and misses some; the assay was immunoSEQ multiplex PCR. The sample carries 350,000 to 450,000 clones, about 88% recorded once. The ends were cut back, 3 bases at V and 4 bases at J, with 7 bases in the middle. Germline CDR1 LGHDT, CDR2 YNNKEL (reference sequence). This CDR3 is built from 12 residues. This chain joins TRBV3-1 (or the pseudogene TRBV3-2) and TRBJ2-7; the D is unclear. The TCR was taken from a woman younger than 30 who had been exposed to COVID-19. The sequencing input was PBMCs or T cells enriched from blood (not recorded which). CDR3 DNA sequence: TGTGCCAGCAGCCACCTAAGTTACGAGCAGTACTTC. It yields the protein CASSHLSYEQYF.